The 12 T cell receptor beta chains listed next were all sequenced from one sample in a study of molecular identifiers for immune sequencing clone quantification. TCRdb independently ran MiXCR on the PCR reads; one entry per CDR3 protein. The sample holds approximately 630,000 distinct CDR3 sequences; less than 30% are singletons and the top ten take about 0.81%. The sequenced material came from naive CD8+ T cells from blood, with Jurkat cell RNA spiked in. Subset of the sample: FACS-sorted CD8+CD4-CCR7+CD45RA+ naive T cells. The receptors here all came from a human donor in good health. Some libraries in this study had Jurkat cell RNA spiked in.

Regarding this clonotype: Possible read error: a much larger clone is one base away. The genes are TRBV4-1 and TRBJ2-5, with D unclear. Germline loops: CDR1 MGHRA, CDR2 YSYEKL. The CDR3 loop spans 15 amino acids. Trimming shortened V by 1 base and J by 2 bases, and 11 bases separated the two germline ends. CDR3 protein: CASSQGPRLQETQYF. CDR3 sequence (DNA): TGCGCCAGCAGCCAAGGCCCCCGACTGCAAGAGACCCAGTACTTC.

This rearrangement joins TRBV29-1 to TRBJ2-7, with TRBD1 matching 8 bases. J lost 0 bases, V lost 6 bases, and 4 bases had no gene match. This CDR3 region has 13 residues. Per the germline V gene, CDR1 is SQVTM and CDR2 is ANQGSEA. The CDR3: CSVQTGASYEQYF. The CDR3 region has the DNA TGCAGCGTCCAGACAGGGGCCTCCTACGAGCAGTACTTC.

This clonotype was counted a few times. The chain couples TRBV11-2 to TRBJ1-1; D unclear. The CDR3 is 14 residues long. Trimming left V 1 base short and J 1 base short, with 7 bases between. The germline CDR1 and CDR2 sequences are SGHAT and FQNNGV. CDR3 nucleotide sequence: TGTGCCAGCAGCTTAGCGGTAGCGAACACTGAAGCTTTCTTT. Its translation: CASSLAVANTEAFF.

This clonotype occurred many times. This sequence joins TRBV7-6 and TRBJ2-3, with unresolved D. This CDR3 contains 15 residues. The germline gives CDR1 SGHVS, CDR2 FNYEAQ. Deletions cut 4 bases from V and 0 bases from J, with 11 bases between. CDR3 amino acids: CASSSLVASTDTQYF. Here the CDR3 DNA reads TGTGCCAGCAGCTCATTAGTGGCTAGCACAGATACGCAGTATTTT.

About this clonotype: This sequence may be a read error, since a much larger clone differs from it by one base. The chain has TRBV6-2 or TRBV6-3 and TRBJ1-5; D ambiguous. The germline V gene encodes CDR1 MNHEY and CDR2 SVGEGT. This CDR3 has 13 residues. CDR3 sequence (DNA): TGTGCCAGCAGTTCGGATTACAATCAGCCCCAGCAGTTT. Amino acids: CASSSDYNQPQQF.

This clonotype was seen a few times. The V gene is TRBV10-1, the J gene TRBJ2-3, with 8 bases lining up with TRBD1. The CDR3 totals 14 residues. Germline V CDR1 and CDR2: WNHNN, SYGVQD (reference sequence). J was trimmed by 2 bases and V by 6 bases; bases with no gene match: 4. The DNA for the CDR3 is TGCGCCAGCAGCCACAGGGGGATCACAGATACGCAGTATTTT. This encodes CASSHRGITDTQYF.

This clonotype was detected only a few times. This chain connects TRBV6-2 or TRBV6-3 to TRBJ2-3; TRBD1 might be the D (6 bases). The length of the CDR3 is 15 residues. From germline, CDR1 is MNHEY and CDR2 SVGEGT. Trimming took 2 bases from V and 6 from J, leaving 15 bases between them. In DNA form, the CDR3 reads TGTGCCAGCAGTTACGGCAGGGGCCCTTTGGATACGCAGTATTTT. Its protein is CASSYGRGPLDTQYF.

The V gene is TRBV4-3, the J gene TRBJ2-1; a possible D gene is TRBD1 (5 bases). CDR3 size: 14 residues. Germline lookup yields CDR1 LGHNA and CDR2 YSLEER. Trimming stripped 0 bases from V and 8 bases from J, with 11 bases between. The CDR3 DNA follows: TGCGCCAGCAGCCAAGAGGCCAGGGTACATGAGCAGTTCTTC. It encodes CASSQEARVHEQFF.

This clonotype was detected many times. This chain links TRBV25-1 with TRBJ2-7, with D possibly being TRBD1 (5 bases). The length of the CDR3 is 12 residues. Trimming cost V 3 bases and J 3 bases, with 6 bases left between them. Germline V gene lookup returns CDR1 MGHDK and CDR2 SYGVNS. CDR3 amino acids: CASSDQGYEQYF. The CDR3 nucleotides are TGTGCCAGCAGTGACCAGGGCTACGAGCAGTACTTC.

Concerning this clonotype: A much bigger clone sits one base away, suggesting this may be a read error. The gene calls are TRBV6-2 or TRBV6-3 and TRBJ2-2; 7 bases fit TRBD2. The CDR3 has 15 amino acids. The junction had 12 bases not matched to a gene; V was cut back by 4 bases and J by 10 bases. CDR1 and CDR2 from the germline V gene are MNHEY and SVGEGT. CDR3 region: CASSLAGLRILELFF. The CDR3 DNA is TGTGCCAGCAGTTTGGCGGGACTAAGGATTTTGGAGCTGTTTTTT.

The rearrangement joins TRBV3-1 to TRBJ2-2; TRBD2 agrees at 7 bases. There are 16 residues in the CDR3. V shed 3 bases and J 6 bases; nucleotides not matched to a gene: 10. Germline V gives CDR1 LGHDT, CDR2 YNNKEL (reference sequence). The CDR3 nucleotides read TGTGCCAGCAGCCATGATGGGAGCGGGGCGGCCGGGGAGCTGTTTTTT. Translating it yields CASSHDGSGAAGELFF.

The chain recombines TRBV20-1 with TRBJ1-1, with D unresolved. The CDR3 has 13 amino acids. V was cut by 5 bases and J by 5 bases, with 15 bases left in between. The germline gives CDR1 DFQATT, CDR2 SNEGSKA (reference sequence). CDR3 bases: TGCAGTGCTCCAAACAAACCGGGGACTGAAGCTTTCTTT. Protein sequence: CSAPNKPGTEAFF.